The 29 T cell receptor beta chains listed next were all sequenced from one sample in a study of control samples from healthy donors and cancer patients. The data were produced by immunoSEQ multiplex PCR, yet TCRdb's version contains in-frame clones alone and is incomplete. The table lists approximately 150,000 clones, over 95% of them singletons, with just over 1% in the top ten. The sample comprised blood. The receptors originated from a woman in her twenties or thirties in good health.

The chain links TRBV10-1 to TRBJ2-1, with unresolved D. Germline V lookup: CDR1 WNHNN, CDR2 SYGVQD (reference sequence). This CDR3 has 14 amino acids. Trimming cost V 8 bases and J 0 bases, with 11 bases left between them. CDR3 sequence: CASDGGSSYNEQFF. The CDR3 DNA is TGCGCCAGCGATGGCGGTAGCTCCTACAATGAGCAGTTCTTC.

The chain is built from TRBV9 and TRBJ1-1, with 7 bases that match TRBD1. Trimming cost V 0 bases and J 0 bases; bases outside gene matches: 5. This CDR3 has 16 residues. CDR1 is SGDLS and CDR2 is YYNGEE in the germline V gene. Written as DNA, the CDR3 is TGTGCCAGCAGCGTAGGACAGGGTACAATGAACACTGAAGCTTTCTTT. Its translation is CASSVGQGTMNTEAFF.

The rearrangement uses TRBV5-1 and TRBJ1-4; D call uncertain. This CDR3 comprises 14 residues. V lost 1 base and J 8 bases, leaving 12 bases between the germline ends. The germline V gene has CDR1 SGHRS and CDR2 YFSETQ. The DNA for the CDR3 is TGCGCCAGCAGCTTGTGGGGAATGGGGGAAAAACTGTTTTTT. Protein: CASSLWGMGEKLFF.

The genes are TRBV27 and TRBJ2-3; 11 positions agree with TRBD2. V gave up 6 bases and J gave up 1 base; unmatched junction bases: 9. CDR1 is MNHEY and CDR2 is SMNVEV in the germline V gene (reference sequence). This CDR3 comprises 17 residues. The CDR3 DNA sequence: TGTGCCAGCAGCTCACCACCGGGACTAGCGGGCACAGATACGCAGTATTTT. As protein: CASSSPPGLAGTDTQYF.

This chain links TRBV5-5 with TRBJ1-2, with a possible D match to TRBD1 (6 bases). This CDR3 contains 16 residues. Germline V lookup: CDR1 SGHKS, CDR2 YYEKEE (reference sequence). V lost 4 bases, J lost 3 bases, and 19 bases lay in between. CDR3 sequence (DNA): TGTGCCAGCAGCCCGCTGAATGGACAGTCATACTATGGCTACACCTTC. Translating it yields CASSPLNGQSYYGYTF.

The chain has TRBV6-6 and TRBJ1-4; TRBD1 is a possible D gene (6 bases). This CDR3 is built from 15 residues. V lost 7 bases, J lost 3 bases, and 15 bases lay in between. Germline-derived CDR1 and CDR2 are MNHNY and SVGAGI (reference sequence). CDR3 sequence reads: CASIGRGQSNEKLFF. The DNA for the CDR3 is TGTGCCAGCATTGGCCGGGGGCAATCTAATGAAAAACTGTTTTTT.

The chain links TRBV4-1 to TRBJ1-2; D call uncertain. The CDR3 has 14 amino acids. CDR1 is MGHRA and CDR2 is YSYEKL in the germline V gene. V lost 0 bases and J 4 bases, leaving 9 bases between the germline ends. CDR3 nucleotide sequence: TGCGCCAGCAGCCAAGATGATCAGTTCTATGGCTACACCTTC. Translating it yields CASSQDDQFYGYTF.

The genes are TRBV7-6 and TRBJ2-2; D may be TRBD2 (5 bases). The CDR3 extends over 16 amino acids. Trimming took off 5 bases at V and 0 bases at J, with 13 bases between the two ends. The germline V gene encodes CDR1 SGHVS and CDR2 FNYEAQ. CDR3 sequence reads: CASSTLPGTNTGELFF. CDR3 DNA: TGTGCCAGCAGCACTCTTCCCGGGACGAACACCGGGGAGCTGTTTTTT.

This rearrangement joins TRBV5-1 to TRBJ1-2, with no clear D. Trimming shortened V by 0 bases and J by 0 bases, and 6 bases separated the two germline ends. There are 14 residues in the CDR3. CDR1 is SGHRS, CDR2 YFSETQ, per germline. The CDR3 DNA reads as TGCGCCAGCAGCTTGGCCCCCACTAACTATGGCTACACCTTC. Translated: CASSLAPTNYGYTF.

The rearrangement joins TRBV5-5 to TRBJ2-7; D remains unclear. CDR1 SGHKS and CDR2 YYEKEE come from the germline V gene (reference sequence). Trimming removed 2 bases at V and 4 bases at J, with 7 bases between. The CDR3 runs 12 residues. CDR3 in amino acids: CASSFEDYEQYF. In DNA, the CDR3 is TGTGCCAGCAGCTTCGAAGATTACGAGCAGTACTTC.

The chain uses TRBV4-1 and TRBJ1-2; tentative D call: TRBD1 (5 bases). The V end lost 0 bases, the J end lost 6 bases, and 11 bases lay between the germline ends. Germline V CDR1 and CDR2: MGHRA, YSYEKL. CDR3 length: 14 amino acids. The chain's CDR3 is CASSQDFGGNGYTF. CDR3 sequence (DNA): TGCGCCAGCAGCCAAGATTTTGGGGGGAATGGCTACACCTTC.

The CDR3 coding sequence is TGTGCCAGCAGTTATTACGGGGCCGGGGAGCTGTTTTTT. Translated: CASSYYGAGELFF. The chain joins TRBV6-5 to TRBJ2-2, with D maybe TRBD2 (5 bases). Germline V gives CDR1 MNHEY, CDR2 SVGAGI. V lost 3 bases and J lost 6, with 8 bases in between. The CDR3 covers 13 residues.

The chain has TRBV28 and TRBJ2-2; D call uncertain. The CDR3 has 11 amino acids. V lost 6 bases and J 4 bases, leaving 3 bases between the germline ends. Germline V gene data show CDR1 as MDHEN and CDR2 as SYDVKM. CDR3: CASRVTGELFF. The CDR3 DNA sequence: TGTGCCAGCAGGGTCACCGGGGAGCTGTTTTTT.

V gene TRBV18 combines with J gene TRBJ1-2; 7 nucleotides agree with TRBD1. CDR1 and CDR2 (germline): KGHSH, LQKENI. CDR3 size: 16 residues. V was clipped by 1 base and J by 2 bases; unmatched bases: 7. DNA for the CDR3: TGTGCCAGCTCACCACTCGCGACAGGGAAAAACTATGGCTACACCTTC. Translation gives CASSPLATGKNYGYTF. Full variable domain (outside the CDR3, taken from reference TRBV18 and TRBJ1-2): NAGVMQNPRHLVRRRGQEARLRCSPMKGHSHVYWYRQLPEEGLKFMVYLQKENIIDESGMPKERFSAEFPKEGPSILRIQQVVRGDSAAYFCASSPLATGKNYGYTFGSGTRLTVV.

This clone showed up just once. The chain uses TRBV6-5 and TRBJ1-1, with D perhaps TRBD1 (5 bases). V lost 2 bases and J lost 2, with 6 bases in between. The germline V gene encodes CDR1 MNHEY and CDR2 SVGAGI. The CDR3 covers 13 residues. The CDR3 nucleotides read TGTGCCAGCAGTTACGACAGCAACACTGAAGCTTTCTTT. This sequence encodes CASSYDSNTEAFF.

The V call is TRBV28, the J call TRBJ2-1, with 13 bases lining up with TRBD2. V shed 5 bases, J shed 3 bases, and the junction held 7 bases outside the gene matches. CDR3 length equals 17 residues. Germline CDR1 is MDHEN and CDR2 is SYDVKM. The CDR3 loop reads CASSPMTSGRSYNEQFF. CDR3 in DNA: TGTGCCAGCAGTCCGATGACTAGCGGGAGGAGCTACAATGAGCAGTTCTTC.

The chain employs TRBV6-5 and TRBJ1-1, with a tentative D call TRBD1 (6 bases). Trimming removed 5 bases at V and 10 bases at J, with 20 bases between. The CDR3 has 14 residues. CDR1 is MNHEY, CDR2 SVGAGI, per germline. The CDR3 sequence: CASSQQGRNQGAFF. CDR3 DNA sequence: TGTGCCAGCAGTCAACAGGGAAGGAATCAGGGAGCTTTCTTT.

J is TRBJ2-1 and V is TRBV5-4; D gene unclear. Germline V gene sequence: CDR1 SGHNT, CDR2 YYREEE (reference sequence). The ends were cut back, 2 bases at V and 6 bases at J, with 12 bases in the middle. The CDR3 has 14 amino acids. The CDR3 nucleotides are TGTGCCAGCAGCTTCTGGAGCGAGTTCAATGAGCAGTTCTTC. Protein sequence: CASSFWSEFNEQFF.

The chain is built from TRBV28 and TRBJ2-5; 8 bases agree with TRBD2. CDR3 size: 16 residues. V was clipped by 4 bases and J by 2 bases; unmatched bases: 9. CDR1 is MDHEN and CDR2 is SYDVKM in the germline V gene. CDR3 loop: CASSSNSGVNQETQYF. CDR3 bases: TGTGCCAGCAGTTCAAATAGCGGGGTAAATCAAGAGACCCAGTACTTC.

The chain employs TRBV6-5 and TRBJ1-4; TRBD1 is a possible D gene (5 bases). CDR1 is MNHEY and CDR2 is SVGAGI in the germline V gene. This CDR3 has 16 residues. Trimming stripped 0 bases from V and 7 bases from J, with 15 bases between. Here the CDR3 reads CASSYSVGARREKLFF. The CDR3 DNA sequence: TGTGCCAGCAGTTACTCTGTAGGGGCGCGTCGTGAAAAACTGTTTTTT.

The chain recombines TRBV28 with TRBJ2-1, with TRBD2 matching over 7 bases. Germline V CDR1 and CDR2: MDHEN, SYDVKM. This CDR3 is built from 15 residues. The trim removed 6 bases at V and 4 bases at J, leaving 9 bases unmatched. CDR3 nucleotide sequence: TGTGCCAGCAGAACAAGCGGGGAGGGGTACAATGAGCAGTTCTTC. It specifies CASRTSGEGYNEQFF.

CDR3 coding DNA: TGTGCCAGCAGCAGGGGGATTGGCAATCAGCCCCAGCATTTT. It translates to CASSRGIGNQPQHF. The V and J genes are TRBV9 and TRBJ1-5; a possible D gene is TRBD1 (6 bases). This CDR3 spans 14 amino acids. The germline V gene has CDR1 SGDLS and CDR2 YYNGEE. The V end lost 4 bases, the J end lost 2 bases, and 10 bases lay between the germline ends. Variable domain in full (rest from reference TRBV9 and TRBJ1-5): DSGVTQTPKHLITATGQRVTLRCSPRSGDLSVYWYQQSLDQGLQFLIQYYNGEERAKGNILERFSAQQFPDLHSELNLSSLELGDSALYFCASSRGIGNQPQHFGDGTRLSIL.

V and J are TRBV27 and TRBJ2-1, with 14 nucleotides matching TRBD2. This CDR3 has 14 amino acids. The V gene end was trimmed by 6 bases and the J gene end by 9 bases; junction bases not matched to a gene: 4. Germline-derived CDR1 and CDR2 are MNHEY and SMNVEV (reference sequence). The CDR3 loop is CASSPTSGRAEQFF. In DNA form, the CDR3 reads TGTGCCAGCAGCCCGACTAGCGGGAGGGCTGAGCAGTTCTTC.

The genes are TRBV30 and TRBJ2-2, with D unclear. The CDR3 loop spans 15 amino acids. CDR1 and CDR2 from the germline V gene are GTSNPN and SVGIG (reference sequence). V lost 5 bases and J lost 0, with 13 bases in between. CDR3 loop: CAWSWVGTNTGELFF. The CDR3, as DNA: TGTGCCTGGTCTTGGGTAGGGACGAACACCGGGGAGCTGTTTTTT.

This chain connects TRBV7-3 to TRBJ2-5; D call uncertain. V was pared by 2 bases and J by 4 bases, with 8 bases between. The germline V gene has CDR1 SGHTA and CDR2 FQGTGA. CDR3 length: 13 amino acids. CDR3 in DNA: TGTGCCAGCAGCTTATCACCCCCAGAGACCCAGTACTTC. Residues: CASSLSPPETQYF.

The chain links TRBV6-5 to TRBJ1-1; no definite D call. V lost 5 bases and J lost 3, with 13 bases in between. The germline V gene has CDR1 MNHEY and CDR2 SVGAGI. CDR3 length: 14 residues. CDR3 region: CASSPVDGDTEAFF. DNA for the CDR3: TGTGCCAGCAGTCCCGTCGATGGAGACACTGAAGCTTTCTTT.

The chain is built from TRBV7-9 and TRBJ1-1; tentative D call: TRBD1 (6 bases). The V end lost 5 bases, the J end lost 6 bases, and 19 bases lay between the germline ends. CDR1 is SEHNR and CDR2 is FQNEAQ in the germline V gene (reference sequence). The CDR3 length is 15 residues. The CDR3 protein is CASSPPTGQGAEAFF. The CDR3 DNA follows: TGTGCCAGCAGCCCCCCGACAGGCCAAGGGGCTGAAGCTTTCTTT.

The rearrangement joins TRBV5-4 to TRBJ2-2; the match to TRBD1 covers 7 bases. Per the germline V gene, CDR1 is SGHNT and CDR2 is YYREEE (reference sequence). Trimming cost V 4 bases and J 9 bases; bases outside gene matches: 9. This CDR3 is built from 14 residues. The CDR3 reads CASSAPGQLRELFF. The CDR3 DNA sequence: TGTGCCAGCAGCGCACCGGGACAGCTAAGGGAGCTGTTTTTT.

The CDR3 sequence: CAWSDWGLAGVTDTQYF. CDR3 coding DNA: TGTGCCTGGAGTGACTGGGGACTAGCGGGGGTCACAGATACGCAGTATTTT. This chain joins TRBV30 and TRBJ2-3; 14 nucleotides agree with TRBD2. Germline V CDR1 and CDR2: GTSNPN, SVGIG (reference sequence). The CDR3 consists of 17 residues. V was clipped by 1 base and J by 2 bases; unmatched bases: 5.